These 20 T cell receptor beta chains were all obtained from the same sample, sequenced in a study of a mutant IDH1 vaccine in newly diagnosed glioma. Time point meaning: week 11, during vaccination. A 20-mer mutant IDH1 peptide at 300 ug was injected subcutaneously with topical imiquimod. These TCRs' antigens remain unknown. Sequencing used immunoSEQ multiplex PCR; TCRdb keeps in-frame clones, though not all of them. The sample lists about 110,000 clones; about nine tenths were seen once. The sequencing here drew on PBMCs, taken from a glioma patient whose treatment included an IDH1 peptide vaccine. These receptor sequences come from a woman in her forties or fifties with glioma.

The chain uses TRBV2 and TRBJ2-1; possibly TRBD1 for D (6 bases). Germline CDR1 is SNHLY and CDR2 is FYNNEI. With 5 bases removed from V and 0 bases from J, the gap between germline ends came to 14 bases. CDR3 length: 16 amino acids. CDR3 DNA: TGTGCCAGCAGTACTCGACAGGTCTTCTCCTACAATGAGCAGTTCTTC. It specifies CASSTRQVFSYNEQFF.

This clone was found once. V gene TRBV10-1 combines with J gene TRBJ1-1, with unresolved D. V lost 3 bases and J 6 bases, leaving 14 bases between the germline ends. The length of the CDR3 is 14 residues. Germline CDR1 WNHNN, CDR2 SYGVQD (reference sequence). The CDR3: CASSDSVDSPEAFF. The CDR3 DNA sequence: TGCGCCAGCAGTGACAGTGTGGATTCACCTGAAGCTTTCTTT.

The CDR3 DNA reads as TGCAGCGCACGGGACAGGAGGATCACTGAAGCTTTCTTT. Translated: CSARDRRITEAFF. The chain couples TRBV29-1 to TRBJ1-1, with TRBD1 matching over 8 bases. This CDR3 is built from 13 residues. CDR1 SQVTM and CDR2 ANQGSEA come from the germline V gene. The V segment lost 7 bases and the J segment 4 bases; nucleotides outside the gene matches: 8.

The chain couples TRBV5-1 to TRBJ2-1, with TRBD2 identical over 8 bases. This CDR3 contains 16 residues. J was trimmed by 6 bases and V by 5 bases; bases with no gene match: 13. The V gene's germline CDR1 is SGHRS and CDR2 YFSETQ. The CDR3 reads CASSFMGLVEGNEQFF. Here the CDR3 DNA reads TGCGCCAGCAGTTTCATGGGACTAGTCGAAGGCAATGAGCAGTTCTTC.

V usage is TRBV19 and J usage is TRBJ1-2; D is unclear. The V gene lost 11 bases and the J gene lost 2 bases, with 15 bases spanning the gap. The CDR3 has 13 amino acids. Germline-derived CDR1 and CDR2 are LNHDA and SQIVND (reference sequence). CDR3 bases: TGTGCCGCCCGAGGAGGAAACAACTATGGCTACACCTTC. This translates into CAARGGNNYGYTF.

The chain joins TRBV2 to TRBJ1-3; D is possibly TRBD1 (6 bases). The length of the CDR3 is 14 residues. Germline V gives CDR1 SNHLY, CDR2 FYNNEI. V lost 11 bases to trimming and J lost 4 bases, with 18 bases between them. The CDR3 sequence: CASKGGSVGNTIYF. In DNA, the CDR3 is TGTGCCTCTAAAGGGGGATCGGTCGGAAACACCATATATTTT.

V is TRBV5-6 and J is TRBJ1-2, with 8 bases fitting TRBD1. CDR1 is SGHDT and CDR2 is YYEEEE in the germline V gene. V was pared by 4 bases and J by 8 bases, with 13 bases of the junction left unmatched. CDR3 length: 15 residues. CDR3 loop: CASSPSDREVWGYTF. The DNA for the CDR3 is TGTGCCAGCAGCCCCTCGGACAGGGAAGTTTGGGGCTACACCTTC.

CDR3 bases: TGCGCCAGCAGCTTGGCCCATGGGGGGACGGAACTAAACTATGGCTACACCTTC. Its translation is CASSLAHGGTELNYGYTF. The chain employs TRBV5-1 and TRBJ1-2; D is possibly TRBD1 (5 bases). CDR1 is SGHRS and CDR2 is YFSETQ in the germline V gene. The length of the CDR3 is 18 residues. V shed 0 bases and J shed 2 bases, with 20 bases lying between them.

DNA for the CDR3: TGTGCCATCAGTGAGAGGACTAGCGGGAGAAACGAGCAGTACTTC. It is translated as CAISERTSGRNEQYF. The chain has TRBV10-3 and TRBJ2-7; 13 bases agree with TRBD2. The J segment lost 5 bases and the V segment lost 2 bases, leaving 3 bases of the junction unmatched. The CDR3 consists of 15 residues. Germline values: CDR1 ENHRY, CDR2 SYGVKD.

The chain employs TRBV7-3 and TRBJ2-3, with 10 bases lining up with TRBD2. CDR1 is SGHTA, CDR2 FQGTGA, per germline. The length of the CDR3 is 15 residues. J lost 7 bases, V lost 2 bases, and 6 bases had no gene match. In DNA, the CDR3 is TGTGCCAGCAGCTTAGGGGGGACTAGCGTTAATACGCAGTATTTT. Translated, it gives CASSLGGTSVNTQYF.

The chain recombines TRBV15 with TRBJ2-1; D is perhaps TRBD1 or TRBD2 (6 bases each). Trimming removed 1 base from V and 2 bases from J, with 12 bases in between. The CDR3 runs 16 residues. Germline CDR1 LNHNV, CDR2 YYDKDF (reference sequence). This chain's CDR3 is CATSRGGRGTYNEQFF. DNA for the CDR3: TGTGCCACCAGCAGAGGGGGGCGGGGAACCTACAATGAGCAGTTCTTC.

In DNA, the CDR3 is TGTGCCAGCAGTTACGAGGGAGCCTACGAGCAGTACTTC. It encodes CASSYEGAYEQYF. The rearrangement uses TRBV6-6 and TRBJ2-7; TRBD2 might be the D (5 bases). This CDR3 spans 13 amino acids. Trimming removed 2 bases from V and 2 bases from J, with 7 bases in between. Germline V lookup: CDR1 MNHNY, CDR2 SVGAGI (reference sequence).

V and J are TRBV25-1 and TRBJ2-1; D not certain. The ends were cut back, 3 bases at V and 9 bases at J, with 15 bases in the middle. The germline V gene has CDR1 MGHDK and CDR2 SYGVNS. This CDR3 is 14 amino acids long. CDR3 amino acids: CASSELGRSFEQFF. DNA of the CDR3: TGTGCCAGCAGTGAGCTCGGTCGTAGTTTTGAGCAGTTCTTC.

The chain carries TRBV27 and TRBJ2-1, with 11 bases identical to TRBD2. The CDR3 covers 15 residues. In germline, CDR1 is MNHEY, CDR2 SMNVEV (reference sequence). Losses at the gene ends were 4 bases for V and 5 bases for J; bases not matched to a gene: 4. The chain's CDR3 is CASSSGLAGHNEQFF. CDR3 bases: TGTGCCAGCAGTTCCGGACTAGCGGGTCACAATGAGCAGTTCTTC.

The CDR3 coding sequence is TGCGCCAGCAGCTTAATTGGGGATACCGGGGAGCTGTTTTTT. The encoded protein is CASSLIGDTGELFF. V and J are TRBV5-1 and TRBJ2-2, with unresolved D. The germline CDR1 and CDR2 sequences are SGHRS and YFSETQ. The CDR3 runs to 14 residues. Trimming took off 2 bases at V and 5 bases at J, with 10 bases between the two ends. Together with reference TRBV5-1 and TRBJ2-2, the CDR3 gives the full variable domain: KAGVTQTPRYLIKTRGQQVTLSCSPISGHRSVSWYQQTPGQGLQFLFEYFSETQRNKGNFPGRFSGRQFSNSRSEMNVSTLELGDSALYLCASSLIGDTGELFFGEGSRLTVL.

The V call is TRBV27, the J call TRBJ2-7; 10 bases are shared with TRBD2. With V trimmed by 7 bases and J by 2 bases, 8 bases remained unmatched. CDR3 length: 15 amino acids. Germline CDR1 reads MNHEY; CDR2 reads SMNVEV (reference sequence). The CDR3 reads CASNLGAGGPYEQYF. The CDR3 nucleotides are TGTGCCAGCAACCTGGGAGCGGGAGGGCCCTACGAGCAGTACTTC.

This clone was recorded once. The chain links TRBV19 to TRBJ2-1, with 8 positions matching TRBD2. J gave up 0 bases and V 4 bases, and 8 bases lay outside the gene matches. The length of the CDR3 is 17 residues. Looked up from germline, CDR1 is LNHDA and CDR2 is SQIVND (reference sequence). In DNA form, the CDR3 reads TGTGCCAGTAGTACTAGCGGGCTGAAGAGCTCCTACAATGAGCAGTTCTTC. It encodes CASSTSGLKSSYNEQFF.

The rearrangement links TRBV5-6 to TRBJ2-7; D is unclear. The CDR3 spans 13 residues. The germline CDR1 and CDR2 sequences are SGHDT and YYEEEE. Trimming left V 1 base short and J 3 bases short, with 8 bases between. The CDR3 loop is CASSLPSLYEQYF. CDR3 coding DNA: TGTGCCAGCAGCTTGCCCAGTCTCTACGAGCAGTACTTC. The variable domain in full, with the rest retrieved from reference TRBV5-6 and TRBJ2-7, is DAGVTQSPTHLIKTRGQQVTLRCSPKSGHDTVSWYQQALGQGPQFIFQYYEEEERQRGNFPDRFSGHQFPNYSSELNVNALLLGDSALYLCASSLPSLYEQYFGPGTRLTVT.

The rearrangement links TRBV5-1 to TRBJ1-2; no clear D gene. The V gene lost 0 bases and the J gene lost 1 base, with 10 bases spanning the gap. Germline V gene lookup returns CDR1 SGHRS and CDR2 YFSETQ. The CDR3 has 15 amino acids. The CDR3 nucleotides read TGCGCCAGCAGCTTGGTTTTCGGGGATAACTATGGCTACACCTTC. It translates to CASSLVFGDNYGYTF.

For the CDR3, the DNA is TGTGCCAGCTCACCACCCAACAAGGGCAACACTGAAGCTTTCTTT. This sequence encodes CASSPPNKGNTEAFF. The J gene is TRBJ1-1, the V gene TRBV18; D remains unclear. This CDR3 has 15 amino acids. V lost 0 bases and J 2 bases, leaving 10 bases between the germline ends. Germline-derived CDR1 and CDR2 are KGHSH and LQKENI.